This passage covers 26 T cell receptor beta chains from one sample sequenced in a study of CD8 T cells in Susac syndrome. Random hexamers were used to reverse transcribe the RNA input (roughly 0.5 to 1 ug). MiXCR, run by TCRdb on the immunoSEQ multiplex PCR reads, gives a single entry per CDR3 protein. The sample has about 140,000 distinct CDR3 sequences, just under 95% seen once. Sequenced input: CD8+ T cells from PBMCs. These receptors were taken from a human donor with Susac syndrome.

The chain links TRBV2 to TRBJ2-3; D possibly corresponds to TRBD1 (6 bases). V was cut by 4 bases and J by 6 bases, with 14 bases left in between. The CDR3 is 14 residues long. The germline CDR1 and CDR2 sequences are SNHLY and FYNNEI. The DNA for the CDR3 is TGTGCCAGCAGTGGGCAGGGGATGGGGGATACGCAGTATTTT. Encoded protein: CASSGQGMGDTQYF. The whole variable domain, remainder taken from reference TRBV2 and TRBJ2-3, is EPEVTQTPSHQVTQMGQEVILRCVPISNHLYFYWYRQILGQKVEFLVSFYNNEISEKSEIFDDQFSVERPDGSNFTLKIRSTKLEDSAMYFCASSGQGMGDTQYFGPGTRLTVL.

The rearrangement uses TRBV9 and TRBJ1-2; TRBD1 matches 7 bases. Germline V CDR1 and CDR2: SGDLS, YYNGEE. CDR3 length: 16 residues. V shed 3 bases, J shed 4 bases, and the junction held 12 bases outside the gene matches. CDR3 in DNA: TGTGCCAGCAGCGCCAAACCAGGGACAGCGATCTATGGCTACACCTTC. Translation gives CASSAKPGTAIYGYTF.

For the CDR3, the DNA is TGTGCCAGCAGTTACGAGAAAGCTTTCTTT. Translating gives CASSYEKAFF. This chain joins TRBV12-3 or TRBV12-4 and TRBJ1-1; D remains unclear. The V gene lost 4 bases and the J gene lost 9 bases, with 6 bases spanning the gap. This CDR3 contains 10 residues.

The CDR3 DNA is TGTGCCAGCCGTTCGGGGGGAAAACTGTTTTTT. This gives the protein CASRSGGKLFF. The V gene is TRBV25-1, the J gene TRBJ1-4, with D tentatively TRBD1 (5 bases). V was trimmed by 8 bases and J by 10 bases, leaving 11 bases between them. Germline CDR1 is MGHDK and CDR2 is SYGVNS. The CDR3 has 11 amino acids. Full variable domain (missing parts from reference TRBV25-1 and TRBJ1-4): EADIYQTPRYLVIGTGKKITLECSQTMGHDKMYWYQQDPGMELHLIHYSYGVNSTEKGDLSSESTVSRIRTEHFPLTLESARPSHTSQYLCASRSGGKLFFGSGTQLSVL.

The CDR3 DNA is TGCAGCGTTGAAGGAAGCGGACAGGGTTTCGAGCAGTACTTC. Translated: CSVEGSGQGFEQYF. The chain couples TRBV29-1 to TRBJ2-7; TRBD1 agrees at 8 bases. CDR1 SQVTM and CDR2 ANQGSEA come from the germline V gene. V gave up 1 base and J gave up 6 bases; unmatched junction bases: 8. This CDR3 comprises 14 residues.

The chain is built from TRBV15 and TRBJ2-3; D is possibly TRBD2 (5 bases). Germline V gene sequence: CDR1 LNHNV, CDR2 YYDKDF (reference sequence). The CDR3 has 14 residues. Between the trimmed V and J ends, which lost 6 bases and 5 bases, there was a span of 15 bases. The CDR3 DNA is TGTGCCACCAGAAACCCGGAGGTCGGAGATACGCAGTATTTT. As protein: CATRNPEVGDTQYF.

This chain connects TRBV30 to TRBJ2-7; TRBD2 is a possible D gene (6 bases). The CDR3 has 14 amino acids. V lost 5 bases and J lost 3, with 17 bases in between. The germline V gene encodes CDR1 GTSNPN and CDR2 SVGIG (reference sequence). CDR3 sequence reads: CAWAPGAGGYEQYF. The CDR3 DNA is TGTGCCTGGGCTCCGGGAGCCGGGGGCTACGAGCAGTACTTC.

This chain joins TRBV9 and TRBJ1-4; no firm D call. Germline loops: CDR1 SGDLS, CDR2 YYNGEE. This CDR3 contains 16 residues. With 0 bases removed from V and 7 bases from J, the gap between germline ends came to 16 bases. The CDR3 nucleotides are TGTGCCAGCAGCGTAGCGAGCAGGAGTGGACGTGAAAAACTGTTTTTT. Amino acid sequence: CASSVASRSGREKLFF.

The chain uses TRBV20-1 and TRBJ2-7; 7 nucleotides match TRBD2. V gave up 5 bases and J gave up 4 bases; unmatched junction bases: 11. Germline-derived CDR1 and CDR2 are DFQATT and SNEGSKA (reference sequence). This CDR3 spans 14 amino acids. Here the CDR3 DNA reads TGCAGTGCTGGGGGAGGGGCGCTGGGGTACGAGCAGTACTTC. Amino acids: CSAGGGALGYEQYF.

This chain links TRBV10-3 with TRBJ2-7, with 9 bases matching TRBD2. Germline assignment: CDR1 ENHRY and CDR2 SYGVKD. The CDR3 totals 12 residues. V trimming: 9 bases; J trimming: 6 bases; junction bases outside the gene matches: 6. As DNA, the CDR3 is TGTGCCATTCTTAGCGGGAGAGGCGAGCAGTACTTC. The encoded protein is CAILSGRGEQYF.

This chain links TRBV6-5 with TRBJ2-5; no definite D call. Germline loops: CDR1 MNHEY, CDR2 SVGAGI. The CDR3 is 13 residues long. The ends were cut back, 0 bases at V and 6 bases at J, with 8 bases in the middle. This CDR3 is CASSYSFRKTQYF. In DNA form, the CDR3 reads TGTGCCAGCAGTTACTCGTTTAGGAAGACCCAGTACTTC.

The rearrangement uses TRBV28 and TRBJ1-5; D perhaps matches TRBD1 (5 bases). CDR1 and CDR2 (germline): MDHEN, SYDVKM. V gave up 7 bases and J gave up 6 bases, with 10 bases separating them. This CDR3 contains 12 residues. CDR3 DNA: TGTGCCAGCACTCAGGGCAGTCAGCCCCAGCATTTT. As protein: CASTQGSQPQHF. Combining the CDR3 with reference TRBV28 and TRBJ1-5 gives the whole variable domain DVKVTQSSRYLVKRTGEKVFLECVQDMDHENMFWYRQDPGLGLRLIYFSYDVKMKEKGDIPEGYSVSREKKERFSLILESASTNQTSMYLCASTQGSQPQHFGDGTRLSIL.

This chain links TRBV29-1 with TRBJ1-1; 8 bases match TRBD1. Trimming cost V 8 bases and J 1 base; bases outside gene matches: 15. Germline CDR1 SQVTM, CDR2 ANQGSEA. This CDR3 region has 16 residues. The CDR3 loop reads CSTSPGQGGKNTEAFF. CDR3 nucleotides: TGCAGCACCTCCCCTGGACAGGGAGGGAAGAACACTGAAGCTTTCTTT.

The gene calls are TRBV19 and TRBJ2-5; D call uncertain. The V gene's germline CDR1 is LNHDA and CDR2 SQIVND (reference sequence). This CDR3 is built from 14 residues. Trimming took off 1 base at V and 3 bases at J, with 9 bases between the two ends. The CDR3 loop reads CASSIVGSKETQYF. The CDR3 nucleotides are TGTGCCAGTAGTATAGTGGGCAGTAAAGAGACCCAGTACTTC.

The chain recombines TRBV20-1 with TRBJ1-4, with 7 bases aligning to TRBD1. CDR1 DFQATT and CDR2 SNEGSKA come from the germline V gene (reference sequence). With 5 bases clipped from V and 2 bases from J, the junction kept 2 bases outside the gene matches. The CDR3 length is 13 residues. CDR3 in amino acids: CSAETGTNEKLFF. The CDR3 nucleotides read TGCAGTGCTGAGACAGGGACTAATGAAAAACTGTTTTTT.

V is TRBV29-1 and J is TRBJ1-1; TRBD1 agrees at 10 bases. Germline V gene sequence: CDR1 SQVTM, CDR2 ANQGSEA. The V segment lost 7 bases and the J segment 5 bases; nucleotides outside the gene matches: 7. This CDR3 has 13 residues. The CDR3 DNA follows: TGCAGCGCCTCCGAGGACAGGGGGACTGAAGCTTTCTTT. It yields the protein CSASEDRGTEAFF.

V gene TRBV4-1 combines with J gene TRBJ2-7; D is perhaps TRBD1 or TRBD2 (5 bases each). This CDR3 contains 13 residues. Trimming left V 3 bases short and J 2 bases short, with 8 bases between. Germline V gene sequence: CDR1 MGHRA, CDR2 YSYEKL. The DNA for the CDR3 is TGCGCCAGCAGCCAGGGGGTCGCCTACGAGCAGTACTTC. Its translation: CASSQGVAYEQYF.

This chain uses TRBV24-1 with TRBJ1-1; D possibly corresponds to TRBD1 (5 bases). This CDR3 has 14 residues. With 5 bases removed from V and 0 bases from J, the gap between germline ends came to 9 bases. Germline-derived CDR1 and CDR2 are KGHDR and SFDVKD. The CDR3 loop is CATSADTVNTEAFF. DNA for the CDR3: TGTGCCACCAGTGCGGACACAGTGAACACTGAAGCTTTCTTT.

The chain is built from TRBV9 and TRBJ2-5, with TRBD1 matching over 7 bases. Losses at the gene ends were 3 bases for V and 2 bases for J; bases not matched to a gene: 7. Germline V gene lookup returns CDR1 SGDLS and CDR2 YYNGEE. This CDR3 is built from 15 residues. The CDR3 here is CASSATGTDQETQYF. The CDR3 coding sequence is TGTGCCAGCAGCGCCACCGGGACAGATCAAGAGACCCAGTACTTC.

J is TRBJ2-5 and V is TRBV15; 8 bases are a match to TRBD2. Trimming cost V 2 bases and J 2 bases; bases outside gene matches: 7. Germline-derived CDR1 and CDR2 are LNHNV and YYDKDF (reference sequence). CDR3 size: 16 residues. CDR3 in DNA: TGTGCCACCAGCAGATCTAGGACTAGCAGTCAAGAGACCCAGTACTTC. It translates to CATSRSRTSSQETQYF.

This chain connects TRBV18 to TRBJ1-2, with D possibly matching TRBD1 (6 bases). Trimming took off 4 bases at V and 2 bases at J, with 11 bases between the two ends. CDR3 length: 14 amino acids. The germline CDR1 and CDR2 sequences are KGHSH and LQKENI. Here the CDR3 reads CASSLYGTNYGYTF. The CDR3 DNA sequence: TGTGCCAGCTCACTTTACGGGACAAACTATGGCTACACCTTC.

CDR3 in DNA: TGTGCCAGCAGTGAATACCCCGGGGGCGAGGATGGCTACACCTTC. Translated: CASSEYPGGEDGYTF. This chain connects TRBV25-1 to TRBJ1-2; possible D gene TRBD1, 6 bases. Germline assignment: CDR1 MGHDK and CDR2 SYGVNS. The CDR3 has 15 amino acids. V gave up 0 bases and J gave up 6 bases, with 14 bases separating them.

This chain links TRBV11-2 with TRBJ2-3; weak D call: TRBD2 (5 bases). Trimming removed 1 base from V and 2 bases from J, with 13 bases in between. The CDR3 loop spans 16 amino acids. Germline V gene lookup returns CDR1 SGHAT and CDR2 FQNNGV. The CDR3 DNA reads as TGTGCCAGCAGCTTAGGAAGCGGTCCCCACACAGATACGCAGTATTTT. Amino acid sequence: CASSLGSGPHTDTQYF.

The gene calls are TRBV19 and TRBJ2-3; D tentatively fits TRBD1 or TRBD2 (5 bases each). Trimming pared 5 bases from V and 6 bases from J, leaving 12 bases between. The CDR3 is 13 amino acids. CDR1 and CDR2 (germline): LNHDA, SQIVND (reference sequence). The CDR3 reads CASSSGTRDTQYF. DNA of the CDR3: TGTGCCAGTAGTTCAGGGACCAGGGATACGCAGTATTTT.

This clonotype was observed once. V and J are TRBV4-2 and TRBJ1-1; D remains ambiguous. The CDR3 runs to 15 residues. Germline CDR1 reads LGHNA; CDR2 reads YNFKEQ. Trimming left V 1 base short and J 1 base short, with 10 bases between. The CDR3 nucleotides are TGTGCCAGCAGCCAAGGGCCGGACGGGAACACTGAAGCTTTCTTT. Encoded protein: CASSQGPDGNTEAFF.

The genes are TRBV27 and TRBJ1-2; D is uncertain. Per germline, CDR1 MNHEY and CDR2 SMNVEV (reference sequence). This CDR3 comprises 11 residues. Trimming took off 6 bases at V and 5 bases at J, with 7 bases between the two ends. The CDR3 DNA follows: TGTGCCAGCAGATCCGGTTATGGCTACACCTTC. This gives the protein CASRSGYGYTF.